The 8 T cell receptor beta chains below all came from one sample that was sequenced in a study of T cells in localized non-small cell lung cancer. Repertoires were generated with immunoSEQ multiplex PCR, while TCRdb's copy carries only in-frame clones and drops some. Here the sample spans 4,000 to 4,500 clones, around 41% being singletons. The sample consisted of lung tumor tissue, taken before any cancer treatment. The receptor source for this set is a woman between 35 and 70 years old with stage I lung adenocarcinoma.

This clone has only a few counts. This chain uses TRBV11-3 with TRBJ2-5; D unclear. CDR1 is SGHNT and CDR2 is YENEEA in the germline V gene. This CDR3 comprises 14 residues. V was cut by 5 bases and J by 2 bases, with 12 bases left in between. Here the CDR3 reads CASSHSARQETQYF. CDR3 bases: TGTGCCAGCAGCCACTCCGCGCGACAAGAGACCCAGTACTTC.

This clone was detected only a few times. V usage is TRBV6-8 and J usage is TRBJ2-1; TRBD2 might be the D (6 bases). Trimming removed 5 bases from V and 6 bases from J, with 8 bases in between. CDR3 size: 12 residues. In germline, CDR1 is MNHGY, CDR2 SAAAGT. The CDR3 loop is CASSGLTNEQFF. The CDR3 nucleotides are TGTGCCAGCAGTGGACTAACCAATGAGCAGTTCTTC.

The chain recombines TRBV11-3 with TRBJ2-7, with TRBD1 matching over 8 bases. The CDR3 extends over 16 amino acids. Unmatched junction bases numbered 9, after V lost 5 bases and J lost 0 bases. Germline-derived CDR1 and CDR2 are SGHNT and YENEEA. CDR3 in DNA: TGTGCCAGCAGCCAGGGGTTCAGGGGGCCCTCCTACGAGCAGTACTTC. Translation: CASSQGFRGPSYEQYF.

Here the CDR3 reads CASSYSPGALHTDTQYF. CDR3 nucleotides: TGTGCCAGCAGTTACTCCCCTGGAGCGCTTCACACAGATACGCAGTATTTT. V usage is TRBV6-8 and J usage is TRBJ2-3, with D unresolved. The CDR3 covers 17 residues. Trimming shortened V by 0 bases and J by 2 bases, and 15 bases separated the two germline ends. CDR1 is MNHGY and CDR2 is SAAAGT in the germline V gene.

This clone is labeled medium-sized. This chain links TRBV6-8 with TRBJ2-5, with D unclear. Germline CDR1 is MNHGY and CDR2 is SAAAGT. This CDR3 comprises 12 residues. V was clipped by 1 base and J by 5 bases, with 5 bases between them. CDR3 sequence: CASSYFGETQYF. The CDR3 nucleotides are TGTGCCAGCAGTTACTTTGGGGAGACCCAGTACTTC.

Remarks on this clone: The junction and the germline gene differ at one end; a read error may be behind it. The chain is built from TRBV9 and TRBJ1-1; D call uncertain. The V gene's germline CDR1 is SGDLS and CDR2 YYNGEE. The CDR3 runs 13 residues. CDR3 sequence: CASSPTRNTKAFF. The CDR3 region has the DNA TGTGCCAGCAGCCCGACGAGGAACACTAAAGCTTTCTTT.

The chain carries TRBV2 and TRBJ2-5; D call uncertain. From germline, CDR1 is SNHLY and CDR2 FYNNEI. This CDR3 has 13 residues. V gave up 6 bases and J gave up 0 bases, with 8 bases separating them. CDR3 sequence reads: CASRKGYQETQYF. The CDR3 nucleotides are TGTGCCAGCAGAAAGGGATACCAAGAGACCCAGTACTTC.

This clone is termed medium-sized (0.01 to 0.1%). This chain's CDR3 is CASSSRGGDSSYNEQFF. The CDR3 DNA reads TGTGCCAGCAGCTCCCGGGGCGGGGACTCTTCCTACAATGAGCAGTTCTTC. The rearrangement joins TRBV11-3 to TRBJ2-1; perhaps TRBD2 as D (6 bases). The CDR3 runs 17 residues. Germline values: CDR1 SGHNT, CDR2 YENEEA. V was pared by 4 bases and J by 1 base, with 17 bases between.